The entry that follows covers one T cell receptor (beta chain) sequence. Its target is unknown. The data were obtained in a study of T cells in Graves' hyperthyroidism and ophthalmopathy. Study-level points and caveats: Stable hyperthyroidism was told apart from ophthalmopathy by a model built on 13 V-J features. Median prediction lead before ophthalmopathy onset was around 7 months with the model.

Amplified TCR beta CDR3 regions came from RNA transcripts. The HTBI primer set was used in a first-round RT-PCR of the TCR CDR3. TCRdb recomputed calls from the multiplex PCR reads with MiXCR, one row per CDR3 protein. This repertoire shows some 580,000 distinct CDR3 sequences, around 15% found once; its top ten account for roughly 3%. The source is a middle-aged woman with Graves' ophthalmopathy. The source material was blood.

The DNA of the CDR3 is TGCAGTGCAAACGGGCCCGGGGGGCAAGAGACCCAGTACTTC. Translation: CSANGPGGQETQYF. This rearrangement joins TRBV20-1 to TRBJ2-5; 7 bases align to TRBD2. CDR1 DFQATT and CDR2 SNEGSKA come from the germline V gene (reference sequence). V lost 6 bases and J lost 2; bases outside the gene matches: 9. CDR3 length equals 14 residues.